Listed below are T cell receptor beta chains from one sample, sequenced in a study of cytomegalovirus exposure and HLA in healthy donors. Repertoires were generated with immunoSEQ multiplex PCR, while TCRdb's copy carries only in-frame clones and drops some. Here the sample spans 150,000 to 200,000 clones, roughly four fifths being singletons. Material for sequencing was PBMCs. These receptors all stem from a man aged 35 to 55 in good health and CMV-seropositive. Each CDR3 is given with its conserved first and last residue. A D gene is named only where the DNA matches it firmly. Size tells how often a clone was seen (once, few, many) or the class of an expanded clone, and some rows leave it out.

.	TRBV11-3	.	TRBJ2-7	TGTGCCAGCAGCTTAGGGTCGGAGTACGCGCAGTACTTC	CASSLGSEYAQYF
.	TRBV7-9	TRBD1	TRBJ1-1	TGTGCCAGCAGCGCGGGACAGAACATGAACACTGAAGCTTTCTTT	CASSAGQNMNTEAFF
.	TRBV5-8	.	TRBJ2-3	TGTGCCAGCAGCTTGGAGCCAGGTTTTGTGGGGGCGCGGGATACGCAGTATTTT	CASSLEPGFVGARDTQYF
.	TRBV7-9	TRBD1	TRBJ2-7	TGTGCCAGCAGCTCCCACCGGGACAGGGTCCTCTACGAGCAGTACTTC	CASSSHRDRVLYEQYF
.	TRBV7-9	TRBD1	TRBJ2-7	TGTGCCAGCAGCTTAAAGAAGGAGACAGGGCACTACGAGCAGTACTTC	CASSLKKETGHYEQYF
.	TRBV6-6	.	TRBJ1-6	TGTGCCAGCAATTCACAGGGTGGGAATTCACCCCTCCACTTT	CASNSQGGNSPLHF
.	TRBV27	.	TRBJ1-1	TGTGCCAGCAGTTTCCTGCCGGACATGAACACTGAAGCTTTCTTT	CASSFLPDMNTEAFF
.	TRBV11-2	TRBD1	TRBJ1-3	TGTGCCAGCAGCCCGCGGACAGGGGGGTCTGGAAACACCATATATTTT	CASSPRTGGSGNTIYF
few	TRBV27	TRBD1	TRBJ1-5	TGTGCCAGCTCAAGGGGACAGGGGGCGGGGGCGAGCAATCAGCCCCAGCATTTT	CASSRGQGAGASNQPQHF
.	TRBV5-6	TRBD1	TRBJ2-5	TGTGCCAGCGCGAACAGGGGTTATGAGACCCAGTACTTC	CASANRGYETQYF
.	TRBV18	TRBD2	TRBJ2-1	TGTGCCAGCTCACCGGGGCGGGAGACGGGAAATGAGCAGTTCTTC	CASSPGRETGNEQFF
.	TRBV6-1	TRBD1	TRBJ1-1	TGTGCCAGCAGTGAAAGGGGACAGGGATTGAGGACTGAAGCTTTCTTT	CASSERGQGLRTEAFF
.	TRBV5-4	TRBD1	TRBJ2-5	TGTGCCAGCAGCTTTGGACAGGGCGGAGGAGAGGAGACCCAGTACTTC	CASSFGQGGGEETQYF
.	TRBV11-3	.	TRBJ2-3	TGTGCCAGCAGCTCTATCGCCACAGATACGCAGTATTTT	CASSSIATDTQYF
.	TRBV5-4	.	TRBJ1-5	TGTGCCAGCAGCTTGGATGCGGGGAGGGGAGGCAATCAGCCCCAGCATTTT	CASSLDAGRGGNQPQHF
.	TRBV4-3	.	TRBJ2-3	TGCGCCAGCAGCCAAGGTTTCTATTCGGATACGCAGTATTTT	CASSQGFYSDTQYF
.	TRBV2	.	TRBJ1-1	TGTGCCAGCACTTTCGACAGTGGGGCTTTCTTT	CASTFDSGAFF
.	TRBV10-3	.	TRBJ1-3	TGTGCCAGCACTCAGACAGGACGAAACACCATATATTTT	CASTQTGRNTIYF
.	TRBV5-5	.	TRBJ1-5	TGTGCCAGCAGCTCGGCGACAAATAATCAGCCCCAGCATTTT	CASSSATNNQPQHF
.	TRBV18	.	TRBJ2-1	TGTGCCAGCTCAGCCACCAGGGGAAATGAGCAGTTCTTC	CASSATRGNEQFF
few	TRBV7-9	TRBD2	TRBJ2-1	TGTGCCAGCAGCTCCCCTGGAAGTGGCGGGAGCTATGAGCAGTTCTTC	CASSSPGSGGSYEQFF
.	TRBV2	.	TRBJ1-5	TGTGCCAGCAGTCTAAACAGGGTAGCTCAGCCCCAGCATTTT	CASSLNRVAQPQHF
.	TRBV6-1	.	TRBJ2-7	TGTGCCAGCAGAGAGGGGGGGGCTTTGAGCGAGCAGTACTTC	CASREGGALSEQYF
.	TRBV9	.	TRBJ2-7	TGTGCCAGCAGCGTAGCATGGCGGGGCGGATCAGATGAGCAGTACTTC	CASSVAWRGGSDEQYF
.	TRBV15	.	TRBJ1-6	TGTGCCACCAGCAGAGATCCTGGGGCCTCCTATAATTCACCCCTCCACTTT	CATSRDPGASYNSPLHF
.	TRBV6-5	.	TRBJ1-3	TGTGCCAGCAGTTCTCAGGGGCAACGCTCTGGAAACACCATATATTTT	CASSSQGQRSGNTIYF
once	TRBV15	TRBD2	TRBJ2-2	TGTGCCACCAGCGCAGGACTAGCGGGGGGGCCTGGCACCGGGGAGCTGTTTTTT	CATSAGLAGGPGTGELFF
.	TRBV25-1	.	TRBJ1-4	TGTGCCAGCAGTGAATGGAGACGGGAGAATGAAAAACTGTTTTTT	CASSEWRRENEKLFF
.	TRBV9	TRBD2	TRBJ2-3	TGTGCCAGCAGCGCCGGGACTAGCGGGAGAGTCACAGATACGCAGTATTTT	CASSAGTSGRVTDTQYF
.	TRBV2	.	TRBJ2-5	TGTGCCAGCACCCTAGTGGAAGTAGAGACCCAGTACTTC	CASTLVEVETQYF
once	TRBV4-2	.	TRBJ1-2	TGTGCCAGCAGCCAAGGAGGAGGGGCCCTTGGCTATGGCTACACCTTC	CASSQGGGALGYGYTF
.	TRBV7-9	.	TRBJ1-5	TGTGCCAGCAGCCAAGATTACACCACCAATCAGCCCCAGCATTTT	CASSQDYTTNQPQHF
few	TRBV5-6	TRBD1	TRBJ2-7	TGTGCCAGCAGCTTGGTCAAAGTGGGACAGAAATACTACGAGCAGTACTTC	CASSLVKVGQKYYEQYF
.	TRBV5-4	.	TRBJ2-7	TGTGCCAGCAGCTGGGGACTTTACTACGAGCAGTACTTC	CASSWGLYYEQYF
few	TRBV14	.	TRBJ1-1	TGTGCCAGCAGCCAAGACACCGAACGGGCTTTCTTT	CASSQDTERAFF
.	TRBV27	.	TRBJ2-6	TGTGCCAGCAGTTTGGAGGGTCCGGGAGTCTCTGGGGCCAACGTCCTGACTTTC	CASSLEGPGVSGANVLTF
.	TRBV6-7	.	TRBJ1-5	TGTGCCAGCAGTGGCAGGGGCCGTAGCAATCAGCCCCAGCATTTT	CASSGRGRSNQPQHF
once	TRBV9	TRBD2	TRBJ2-3	TGTGCCAGCAGCGTAAGGTCTAGCGGACGCACAGATACGCAGTATTTT	CASSVRSSGRTDTQYF
.	TRBV4-1	TRBD1	TRBJ1-2	TGCGCCAGCAGCCAAGTTGCGGCAGGGGGAGGCTACACCTTC	CASSQVAAGGGYTF
.	TRBV6-6	.	TRBJ2-4	TGTGCCAGCAGTACCGCGGGGTTAGGGTCCAAAAACATTCAGTACTTC	CASSTAGLGSKNIQYF
.	TRBV5-1	TRBD1	TRBJ2-7	TGCGCCAGCAGTCTCGGGACAGCCGGGCTGGGCTACGAGCAGTACTTC	CASSLGTAGLGYEQYF
few	TRBV19	.	TRBJ1-1	TGTGCCAGTATCCGGGGGACTGAAGCTTTCTTT	CASIRGTEAFF
.	TRBV7-3	.	TRBJ2-5	TGTGCCAGCAGCTTAAGCAGCGGGCCAGGACAAGAGACCCAGTACTTC	CASSLSSGPGQETQYF
.	TRBV19	.	TRBJ1-3	TGTGCCAGTAGTGGGACTTACTTTTCTGGAAACACCATATATTTT	CASSGTYFSGNTIYF
.	TRBV6-1	TRBD1	TRBJ1-3	TGTGCCAGCAGTGGCAGACAGGGACGATCTGGAAACACCATATATTTT	CASSGRQGRSGNTIYF